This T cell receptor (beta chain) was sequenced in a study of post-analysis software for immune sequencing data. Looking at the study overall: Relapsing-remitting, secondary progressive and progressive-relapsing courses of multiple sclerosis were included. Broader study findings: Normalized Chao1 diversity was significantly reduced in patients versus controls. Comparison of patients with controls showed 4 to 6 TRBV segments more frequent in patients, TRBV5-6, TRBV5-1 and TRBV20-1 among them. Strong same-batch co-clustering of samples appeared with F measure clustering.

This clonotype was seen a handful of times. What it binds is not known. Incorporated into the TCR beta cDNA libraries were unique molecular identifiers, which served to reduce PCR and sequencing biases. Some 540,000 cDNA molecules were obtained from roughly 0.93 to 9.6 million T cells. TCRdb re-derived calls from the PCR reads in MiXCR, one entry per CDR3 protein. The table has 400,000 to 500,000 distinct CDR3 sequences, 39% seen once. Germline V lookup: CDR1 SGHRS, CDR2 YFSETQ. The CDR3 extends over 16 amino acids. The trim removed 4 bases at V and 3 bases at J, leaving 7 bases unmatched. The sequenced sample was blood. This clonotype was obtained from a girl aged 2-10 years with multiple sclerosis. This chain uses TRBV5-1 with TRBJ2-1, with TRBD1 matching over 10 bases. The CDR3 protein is CASSAGQGGDYNEQFF. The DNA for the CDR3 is TGCGCCAGCAGCGCCGGACAGGGGGGGGACTACAATGAGCAGTTCTTC.